These 18 T cell receptor beta chains were all obtained from the same sample, sequenced in a study of cytomegalovirus exposure and HLA in healthy donors. A multiplex PCR was run with 60 Vbeta primers and 13 Jbeta primers. Libraries were prepared by immunoSEQ multiplex PCR; TCRdb keeps only in-frame clonotypes and omits some of them. The sample has under 200,000 clones, 80% to 90% seen once. Sequencing used PBMCs. All receptors come from a man aged 45 to 65 in good health and CMV-seropositive.

This chain joins TRBV5-1 and TRBJ2-5; possible D gene TRBD2, 6 bases. Germline assignment: CDR1 SGHRS and CDR2 YFSETQ. V lost 4 bases and J 4 bases, leaving 11 bases between the germline ends. This CDR3 spans 13 amino acids. The CDR3 DNA is TGCGCCAGCAGCGGGGGGACCGTAGAGACCCAGTACTTC. This encodes CASSGGTVETQYF. The full variable domain, rest sourced from reference TRBV5-1 and TRBJ2-5, is KAGVTQTPRYLIKTRGQQVTLSCSPISGHRSVSWYQQTPGQGLQFLFEYFSETQRNKGNFPGRFSGRQFSNSRSEMNVSTLELGDSALYLCASSGGTVETQYFGPGTRLLVL.

The chain combines TRBV19 with TRBJ2-3; a possible D gene is TRBD2 (7 bases). Germline loops: CDR1 LNHDA, CDR2 SQIVND (reference sequence). The V end was cut by 1 base, the J end by 6 bases, with 14 bases between. This CDR3 comprises 15 residues. The CDR3 reads CASSIGDYQGDTQYF. The DNA for the CDR3 is TGTGCCAGTAGTATAGGGGACTACCAGGGGGATACGCAGTATTTT.

This sequence joins TRBV29-1 and TRBJ1-1; D unclear. CDR3 size: 12 residues. Trimming removed 4 bases at V and 0 bases at J, with 6 bases between. Per the germline V gene, CDR1 is SQVTM and CDR2 is ANQGSEA. Here the CDR3 reads CSVALLNTEAFF. The CDR3 DNA reads TGCAGCGTTGCTTTATTGAACACTGAAGCTTTCTTT.

This clone was recorded only once. The chain couples TRBV9 to TRBJ2-6; tentatively, D is TRBD2 (5 bases). Germline CDR1 reads SGDLS; CDR2 reads YYNGEE. The CDR3 is 17 residues long. V dropped 5 bases and J dropped 4 bases, with 19 bases sitting between them. In nucleotides, the CDR3 is TGTGCCAGCAGGGGCCCCACAGAGGGCAGGGGGGCCAACGTCCTGACTTTC. It yields the protein CASRGPTEGRGANVLTF.

In regard to this clone: One end of the junction fails to match germline, which may point to a read error. The rearrangement joins TRBV7-9 to TRBJ1-5; 8 positions agree with TRBD1. The CDR3 is 16 residues long. The germline CDR1 and CDR2 sequences are SEHNR and FQNEAQ (reference sequence). The CDR3 DNA follows: TGTTCCAGCAGCTCCAGCGGACAGGGAGGGGGGCAGCCCCAGCATTTT. This gives the protein CSSSSSGQGGGQPQHF.

The rearrangement joins TRBV18 to TRBJ1-1, with D possibly TRBD1 on 5 matching bases. This CDR3 has 13 amino acids. Germline CDR1 KGHSH, CDR2 LQKENI. The V end was cut by 4 bases, the J end by 7 bases, with 13 bases between. CDR3 sequence (DNA): TGTGCCAGCTCACTCTCGGACACTCTTGAAGCTTTCTTT. Protein product: CASSLSDTLEAFF. Full variable domain (outside the CDR3, taken from reference TRBV18 and TRBJ1-1): NAGVMQNPRHLVRRRGQEARLRCSPMKGHSHVYWYRQLPEEGLKFMVYLQKENIIDESGMPKERFSAEFPKEGPSILRIQQVVRGDSAAYFCASSLSDTLEAFFGQGTRLTVV.

The chain links TRBV6-5 to TRBJ1-5; D is undetermined. The CDR3 is 14 residues long. The V gene lost 5 bases and the J gene lost 3 bases, with 11 bases spanning the gap. Germline V gives CDR1 MNHEY, CDR2 SVGAGI. The CDR3 region is CASSRGVSNQPQHF. The CDR3 region has the DNA TGTGCCAGCAGTCGCGGGGTCTCCAATCAGCCCCAGCATTTT.

The genes are TRBV6-1 and TRBJ2-1; 10 bases line up with TRBD2. CDR1 MNHNS and CDR2 SASEGT come from the germline V gene. V trimming: 2 bases; J trimming: 3 bases; junction bases outside the gene matches: 7. The CDR3 contains 17 residues. CDR3 sequence: CASSESGLAGDYNEQFF. CDR3 bases: TGTGCCAGCAGTGAATCGGGGCTAGCGGGGGACTACAATGAGCAGTTCTTC.

This clone was detected only once. This chain links TRBV15 with TRBJ1-1; TRBD1 matches 10 bases. CDR1 LNHNV and CDR2 YYDKDF come from the germline V gene (reference sequence). V gave up 9 bases and J gave up 3 bases; unmatched junction bases: 4. The CDR3 is 13 residues long. This chain's CDR3 is CATGTGDDTEAFF. As DNA, the CDR3 is TGTGCCACAGGGACAGGGGACGACACTGAAGCTTTCTTT.

The CDR3 loop reads CASSQGAGAALYGYTF. The CDR3 nucleotides read TGTGCCAGCAGCCAGGGGGCGGGAGCAGCTCTCTATGGCTACACCTTC. This chain links TRBV5-4 with TRBJ1-2; the match to TRBD1 covers 8 bases. The V segment lost 4 bases and the J segment 4 bases; nucleotides outside the gene matches: 12. The CDR3 is made up of 16 amino acids. Germline V lookup: CDR1 SGHNT, CDR2 YYREEE (reference sequence). Full variable domain (outside the CDR3, taken from reference TRBV5-4 and TRBJ1-2): ETGVTQSPTHLIKTRGQQVTLRCSSQSGHNTVSWYQQALGQGPQFIFQYYREEENGRGNFPPRFSGLQFPNYSSELNVNALELDDSALYLCASSQGAGAALYGYTFGSGTRLTVV.

This chain uses TRBV5-1 with TRBJ1-5; maybe TRBD1 (6 bases). The V gene's germline CDR1 is SGHRS and CDR2 YFSETQ. The CDR3 has 16 amino acids. Trimming shortened V by 4 bases and J by 0 bases, and 14 bases separated the two germline ends. The CDR3 sequence: CASSPDSSYSNQPQHF. The CDR3 DNA sequence: TGCGCCAGCAGCCCGGACAGCTCCTATAGCAATCAGCCCCAGCATTTT.

The table lists this clone with a count of one. The chain links TRBV21-1 to TRBJ2-3; whether TRBD1, the table's D call, matches the DNA was not checked. TRBV21-1 constitutes a pseudogene. This CDR3 is 13 amino acids long. The CDR3, as DNA: TGTGCCAGCACCCTACTCAGGGGAGATACGCAGTATTTT. Translated: CASTLLRGDTQYF.

V is TRBV10-2 and J is TRBJ2-1; D remains ambiguous. Germline V gene data show CDR1 as WSHSY and CDR2 as SAAADI. Trimming took off 5 bases at V and 5 bases at J, with 13 bases between the two ends. The CDR3 has 14 amino acids. This CDR3 is CASSKNNYHNEQFF. The DNA of the CDR3 is TGCGCCAGCAGTAAGAATAACTACCACAATGAGCAGTTCTTC.

This chain uses TRBV14 with TRBJ1-2; 10 positions agree with TRBD1. Germline-derived CDR1 and CDR2 are SGHDN and FVKESK. The junction had 8 bases not matched to a gene; V was cut back by 4 bases and J by 6 bases. This CDR3 region has 15 residues. CDR3 sequence (DNA): TGTGCCAGCAGCCTCACCGGGACAGGGGCGGATGGCTACACCTTC. Residues: CASSLTGTGADGYTF.

This clone is a singleton in its sample. This chain connects TRBV19 to TRBJ1-5, with D possibly TRBD1 on 6 matching bases. Deletions cut 6 bases from V and 0 bases from J, with 12 bases between. The germline CDR1 and CDR2 sequences are LNHDA and SQIVND (reference sequence). This CDR3 region has 15 residues. CDR3 protein: CASRVGQFSNQPQHF. The DNA for the CDR3 is TGTGCCAGTAGGGTAGGACAGTTTAGCAATCAGCCCCAGCATTTT.

J is TRBJ2-3 and V is TRBV7-2; D is unclear. This CDR3 spans 13 amino acids. In germline, CDR1 is SGHTA, CDR2 FQGNSA. Trimming cost V 0 bases and J 4 bases, with 5 bases left between them. Here the CDR3 reads CASSLARADTQYF. In DNA form, the CDR3 reads TGTGCCAGCAGCTTAGCGCGCGCAGATACGCAGTATTTT.

The chain has TRBV6-5 and TRBJ2-3; D is uncertain. V was trimmed by 6 bases and J by 0 bases, leaving 10 bases between them. This CDR3 has 14 amino acids. The germline V gene encodes CDR1 MNHEY and CDR2 SVGAGI. DNA for the CDR3: TGTGCCAGCAGGAGGAGCTCGAGCACAGATACGCAGTATTTT. Its translation is CASRRSSSTDTQYF.

The rearrangement links TRBV29-1 to TRBJ2-1; 7 nucleotides match TRBD2. CDR1 and CDR2 from the germline V gene are SQVTM and ANQGSEA. Trimming removed 4 bases from V and 9 bases from J; junction bases left unmatched: 3. The CDR3 is 11 amino acids. The CDR3 here is CSVGEGGEQFF. The CDR3 DNA sequence: TGCAGCGTTGGGGAGGGCGGTGAGCAGTTCTTC.